Each of the 24 T cell receptor beta chains below was sequenced from the same sample in a study of monozygotic twins with inflammatory bowel disease. Reprocessing the 5' RACE reads, TCRdb reports a single entry for every CDR3 protein and omits DNA. The sample has about 450,000 distinct CDR3 sequences. Input material: blood. Receptors were obtained from a human donor with ulcerative colitis or Crohn's disease, or a healthy co-twin of an affected twin (not recorded which).

CDR3 sequence reads: CASSQVAGQGRFTGELFF. The chain employs TRBV3-1 and TRBJ2-2; as DNA is missing, the TRBD1 call by TCRdb cannot be tested. This CDR3 is 18 amino acids long. Germline V CDR1 and CDR2: LGHDT, YNNKEL (reference sequence).

The J gene is TRBJ1-1, the V gene TRBV7-2. This CDR3 is 14 amino acids long. Germline V gene sequence: CDR1 SGHTA, CDR2 FQGNSA. The chain's CDR3 is CASSLLYGVTEAFF.

The chain links TRBV27 to TRBJ2-3; TCRdb calls TRBD1, which cannot be checked without DNA. This CDR3 spans 15 amino acids. CDR1 MNHEY and CDR2 SMNVEV come from the germline V gene (reference sequence). The CDR3 region is CASIPLHEGTDTQYF.

This chain connects TRBV5-1 to TRBJ1-6. CDR1 is SGHRS and CDR2 is YFSETQ in the germline V gene. This CDR3 comprises 14 residues. The chain's CDR3 is CASSLRDYNSPLHF. The full variable domain, its missing parts supplied by reference TRBV5-1 and TRBJ1-6, is KAGVTQTPRYLIKTRGQQVTLSCSPISGHRSVSWYQQTPGQGLQFLFEYFSETQRNKGNFPGRFSGRQFSNSRSEMNVSTLELGDSALYLCASSLRDYNSPLHFGNGTRLTVT.

The chain recombines TRBV11-3 with TRBJ2-3; as DNA is missing, the TRBD2 call by TCRdb cannot be tested. The CDR3 consists of 11 residues. Germline assignment: CDR1 SGHNT and CDR2 YENEEA. CDR3 sequence: CASSLRDELIF. The whole variable domain, filled in from reference TRBV11-3 and TRBJ2-3, reads EAGVVQSPRYKIIEKKQPVAFWCNPISGHNTLYWYLQNLGQGPELLIRYENEEAVDDSQLPKDRFSAERLKGVDSTLKIQPAELGDSAVYLCASSLRDELIFGPGTRLTVL.

This rearrangement joins TRBV21-1 to TRBJ2-1; without DNA, the TCRdb call of TRBD2 cannot be checked. TRBV21-1 constitutes a pseudogene. This CDR3 spans 14 amino acids. The CDR3 sequence is CASSSSGREVEQFF.

The genes are TRBV6-1 and TRBJ1-5. CDR3 length equals 12 residues. In germline, CDR1 is MNHNS, CDR2 SASEGT. The CDR3 reads CASSEAGQPQHF.

The CDR3 region is CASRVSTSEKLFF. The rearrangement uses TRBV27 and TRBJ1-4. The CDR3 is 13 residues long. The V gene's germline CDR1 is MNHEY and CDR2 SMNVEV (reference sequence).

The CDR3 loop reads CASSDGLGDTQYF. V usage is TRBV9 and J usage is TRBJ2-3. Germline CDR1 is SGDLS and CDR2 is YYNGEE. CDR3 length equals 13 residues.

This chain connects TRBV25-1 to TRBJ2-1; TCRdb outputs TRBD1, but without DNA this stays unchecked. The CDR3 covers 15 residues. Germline CDR1 reads MGHDK; CDR2 reads SYGVNS. The CDR3 here is CASSSGTKAYNEQFF.

The V gene is TRBV12-3 or TRBV12-4, the J gene TRBJ2-1; no DNA is available, so the TRBD1 call from TCRdb remains unchecked. This CDR3 spans 16 amino acids. CDR3 residues: CASRLTRDRVGNEQFF.

The chain employs TRBV4-1 and TRBJ1-4. Germline V gives CDR1 MGHRA, CDR2 YSYEKL. This CDR3 has 15 residues. The chain's CDR3 is CASSHSRDTNEKLFF.

This chain uses TRBV7-2 with TRBJ2-3. Germline V gene sequence: CDR1 SGHTA, CDR2 FQGNSA. The CDR3 consists of 13 residues. The CDR3: CASSRYSTDTQYF.

The rearrangement uses TRBV6-5 and TRBJ2-3; TCRdb returns TRBD1, unconfirmable since there is no DNA. Germline loops: CDR1 MNHEY, CDR2 SVGAGI. The CDR3 length is 15 residues. The CDR3 sequence is CASSYSGQGTDTQYF.

V gene TRBV7-2 combines with J gene TRBJ2-2; TCRdb reports TRBD2, a call that lacks DNA to check it against. The CDR3 totals 14 residues. Germline CDR1 is SGHTA and CDR2 is FQGNSA. CDR3 amino acids: CASSFHLAAGELFF. Variable domain in full (rest from reference TRBV7-2 and TRBJ2-2): GAGVSQSPSNKVTEKGKDVELRCDPISGHTALYWYRQSLGQGLEFLIYFQGNSAPDKSGLPSDRFSAERTGGSVSTLTIQRTQQEDSAVYLCASSFHLAAGELFFGEGSRLTVL.

The V gene is TRBV9, the J gene TRBJ2-1; TCRdb outputs TRBD1, but without DNA this stays unchecked. Per germline, CDR1 SGDLS and CDR2 YYNGEE. The CDR3 covers 15 residues. CDR3 in amino acids: CASSVVAGNYNEQFF.

The rearrangement links TRBV12-3 or TRBV12-4 to TRBJ2-2; there is no DNA to check the TCRdb D call of TRBD1. CDR3 size: 15 residues. The CDR3 protein is CASRGPGGRTGELFF.

The genes are TRBV12-3 or TRBV12-4 and TRBJ1-1; TCRdb selects TRBD1, and the lack of DNA leaves this call unchecked. The CDR3 has 14 amino acids. CDR3 loop: CASSSSIQGGRAFF.

V usage is TRBV3-1 and J usage is TRBJ1-2; absent DNA, TCRdb's TRBD1 call cannot be checked. The CDR3 has 15 residues. Germline loops: CDR1 LGHDT, CDR2 YNNKEL (reference sequence). CDR3 amino acids: CASGQERTGPYGYTF.

The chain recombines TRBV28 with TRBJ2-3; without DNA, the TCRdb call of TRBD1 cannot be checked. The CDR3 is made up of 14 amino acids. Germline assignment: CDR1 MDHEN and CDR2 SYDVKM. CDR3 protein: CASGTGTSTDTQYF.

This rearrangement joins TRBV25-1 to TRBJ1-2; TCRdb names TRBD1, which stays unverified in the absence of DNA. Germline-derived CDR1 and CDR2 are MGHDK and SYGVNS. The CDR3 covers 13 residues. The CDR3 reads CASSELGGRGYTF.

The chain recombines TRBV7-6 with TRBJ2-5; the D call of TRBD1 rests on TCRdb alone, since no DNA is present to check it. This CDR3 has 14 amino acids. Germline values: CDR1 SGHVS, CDR2 FNYEAQ. The CDR3: CASRLRGDQETQYF. The complete variable domain, with remaining parts taken from reference TRBV7-6 and TRBJ2-5, reads GAGVSQSPRYKVTKRGQDVALRCDPISGHVSLYWYRQALGQGPEFLTYFNYEAQQDKSGLPNDRFSAERPEGSISTLTIQRTEQRDSAMYRCASRLRGDQETQYFGPGTRLLVL.

This chain uses TRBV5-1 with TRBJ1-4. The CDR3 length is 15 residues. Germline CDR1 is SGHRS and CDR2 is YFSETQ. CDR3 in amino acids: CASSPSEGVEEKLFF.

V usage is TRBV4-3 and J usage is TRBJ2-1; TCRdb designates TRBD2, a call that cannot be tested without DNA. CDR3 size: 16 residues. CDR1 and CDR2 (germline): LGHNA, YSLEER. This chain's CDR3 is CASSQEGTSGLNEQFF.